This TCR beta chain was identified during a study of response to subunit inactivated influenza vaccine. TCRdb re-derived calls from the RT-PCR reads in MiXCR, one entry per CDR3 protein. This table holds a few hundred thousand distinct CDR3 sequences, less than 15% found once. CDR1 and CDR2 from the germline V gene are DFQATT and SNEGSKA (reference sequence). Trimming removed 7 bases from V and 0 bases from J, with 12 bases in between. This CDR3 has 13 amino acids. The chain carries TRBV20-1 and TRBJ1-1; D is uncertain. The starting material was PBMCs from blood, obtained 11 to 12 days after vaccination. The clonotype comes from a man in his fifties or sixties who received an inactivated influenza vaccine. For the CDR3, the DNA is TGCAGTGTAGCGGTTGATTTGAACACTGAAGCTTTCTTT. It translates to CSVAVDLNTEAFF.